Shown below are 25 T cell receptor beta chains from a single sample sequenced in a study of CD8+CD57+ T cells in acquired aplastic anemia. Both TCR beta VDJ combination and CDR3 sequence profiling were carried out. Genomic DNA was the template for this profiling. One entry per CDR3 protein, called by TCRdb with MiXCR from the reads. In the table there are hundreds of thousands of distinct CDR3 sequences, roughly 34% of which are singletons. All patients picked for sequencing had shown, by flow cytometry, an expansion of CD8+CD57+ cells. Sequencing input: sorted CD4+, CD8+, or CD8+CD57+ T cells (not recorded which) from PBMCs. Receptors originate from a human donor with aplastic anemia.

This clonotype was counted at least ten times. The chain uses TRBV25-1 and TRBJ1-1, with D unclear. V lost 6 bases and J 0 bases, leaving 14 bases between the germline ends. Germline assignment: CDR1 MGHDK and CDR2 SYGVNS. This CDR3 is built from 15 residues. CDR3 amino acids: CASSGRSRVNTEAFF. DNA of the CDR3: TGTGCCAGCAGCGGGAGGAGCAGAGTGAACACTGAAGCTTTCTTT.

The chain has TRBV25-1 and TRBJ2-7; TRBD2 agrees at 13 bases. The J call may not be correct, given that the DNA end is closer to TRBJ2-1. Germline V lookup: CDR1 MGHDK, CDR2 SYGVNS. This CDR3 comprises 16 residues. This CDR3 is CASSAVLAGGPGEQFF. The CDR3, as DNA: TGTGCCAGCAGTGCCGTACTAGCGGGGGGGCCGGGTGAGCAGTTCTTC.

Comment on this clonotype: With a much larger clone just one base away, this may be a read error. This CDR3 fails to terminate in the conserved phenylalanine or tryptophan, so it likely reflects a read error. The rearrangement uses TRBV7-9 and TRBJ1-5, with TRBD1 matching 7 bases. CDR1 and CDR2 (germline): SEHNR, FQNEAQ (reference sequence). CDR3 length: 14 amino acids. With 9 bases clipped from V and 0 bases from J, the junction kept 5 bases outside the gene matches. DNA for the CDR3: TGTGCCAGTGGGACAGAATATAGCAATCAGCCCCAGCATCTT. Protein product: CASGTEYSNQPQHL.

The gene calls are TRBV10-1 and TRBJ2-1; TRBD1 agrees at 8 bases. The germline V gene has CDR1 WNHNN and CDR2 SYGVQD (reference sequence). The CDR3 contains 15 residues. V lost 5 bases to trimming and J lost 7 bases; unmatched junction nucleotides: 10. In DNA, the CDR3 is TGCGCCAGCAGTTCGGGACAGGATGGTGGGAATGAGCAGTTCTTC. Translating gives CASSSGQDGGNEQFF.

On this clonotype: One base away lies a much larger clone, so this may be a sequencing read error. This chain connects TRBV9 to TRBJ1-2; D might be TRBD1 (5 bases). CDR3 size: 16 residues. Per the germline V gene, CDR1 is SGDLS and CDR2 is YYNGEE. V lost 1 base and J 4 bases, leaving 17 bases between the germline ends. Here the CDR3 reads CASSVNPGGVGYGYTF. DNA of the CDR3: TGTGCCAGCAGCGTAAACCCTGGGGGAGTCGGCTATGGCTACACCTTC.

This chain links TRBV12-3 or TRBV12-4 with TRBJ2-1; TRBD2 matches at 8 bases. V gave up 3 bases and J gave up 6 bases; unmatched junction bases: 7. The CDR3 is 15 amino acids. The CDR3 sequence is CASSFRLAGGNEQFF. The CDR3 bases are TGTGCCAGCAGTTTTAGGCTAGCGGGTGGCAATGAGCAGTTCTTC.

In its sample, this clonotype was seen many times. The V call is TRBV10-3, the J call TRBJ2-3; 8 positions agree with TRBD1. Germline CDR1 reads ENHRY; CDR2 reads SYGVKD. With V trimmed by 2 bases and J by 0 bases, 10 bases remained unmatched. The CDR3 extends over 18 amino acids. The CDR3 sequence is CAISEANRGVPSTDTQYF. The CDR3 region has the DNA TGTGCCATCAGTGAGGCGAACAGGGGGGTCCCTAGCACAGATACGCAGTATTTT.

About this clonotype itself: Given a much more abundant clone one base away, this may be a read error. This sequence joins TRBV24-1 and TRBJ2-1; 11 positions agree with TRBD2. CDR3 length: 13 residues. Germline CDR1 is KGHDR and CDR2 is SFDVKD. Here the CDR3 DNA reads TGTGCCGCCAGTGTCGATCTAGCGGGGGGGCAGTTCTTC. The encoded protein is CAASVDLAGGQFF.

At least ten counts were recorded for this clonotype. J is TRBJ1-2 and V is TRBV24-1; a possible D gene is TRBD1 (5 bases). Germline V gives CDR1 KGHDR, CDR2 SFDVKD. V lost 3 bases, J lost 4 bases, and 11 bases lay in between. The CDR3 is 14 residues long. CDR3 sequence reads: CATSDPTGRYGYTF. CDR3 nucleotides: TGTGCCACCAGTGATCCAACAGGTCGCTATGGCTACACCTTC.

About this clonotype itself: An end of the junction differs from the germline gene, which may be a read error. The chain recombines TRBV10-3 with TRBJ2-2; 7 nucleotides line up with TRBD1. Germline CDR1 is ENHRY and CDR2 is SYGVKD. This CDR3 comprises 14 residues. This CDR3 reads CASSYVTGEGELFF. CDR3 bases: TGTGCCAGCAGTTACGTAACAGGGGAAGGAGAGCTGTTTTTT.

The V and J genes are TRBV9 and TRBJ1-1, with 11 bases aligning to TRBD1. V was pared by 3 bases and J by 7 bases, with 11 bases of the junction left unmatched. CDR1 SGDLS and CDR2 YYNGEE come from the germline V gene. The CDR3 contains 16 residues. The CDR3 region is CASSAVGTGGTDEAFF. The DNA of the CDR3 is TGTGCCAGCAGCGCCGTGGGGACAGGGGGTACGGATGAAGCTTTCTTT.

This clonotype turned up a few times. The chain recombines TRBV19 with TRBJ1-4, with D possibly matching TRBD1 (6 bases). V was shortened by 3 bases and J by 7 bases, with 18 bases between the two germline ends. The CDR3 spans 16 residues. The germline gives CDR1 LNHDA, CDR2 SQIVND (reference sequence). CDR3 nucleotides: TGTGCCAGTAGTATCGCACACAGGGTCGCGGGTGAAAAACTGTTTTTT. Encoded protein: CASSIAHRVAGEKLFF. The full variable domain, with the rest looked up from reference TRBV19 and TRBJ1-4, is DGGITQSPKYLFRKEGQNVTLSCEQNLNHDAMYWYRQDPGQGLRLIYYSQIVNDFQKGDIAEGYSVSREKKESFPLTVTSAQKNPTAFYLCASSIAHRVAGEKLFFGSGTQLSVL.

The sample holds many counts of this clonotype. The chain carries TRBV19 and TRBJ1-5; D is uncertain. Germline assignment: CDR1 LNHDA and CDR2 SQIVND (reference sequence). This CDR3 is 14 amino acids long. V lost 2 bases, J lost 2 bases, and 7 bases lay in between. The CDR3 region has the DNA TGTGCCAGTAGTATAAGCGGGGGCAATCAGCCCCAGCATTTT. Translated: CASSISGGNQPQHF.

The CDR3 DNA sequence: TGCAGCGTAGACGACCTAGCGGGAGGGGCCGGGGAGCTGTTTTTT. As protein: CSVDDLAGGAGELFF. The J gene is TRBJ2-2, the V gene TRBV29-1; the match to TRBD2 covers 12 bases. CDR1 is SQVTM and CDR2 is ANQGSEA in the germline V gene. The CDR3 totals 15 residues. Trimming at V came to 6 bases and at J to 6 bases, leaving 8 bases not matched to a gene.

This chain uses TRBV15 with TRBJ2-5, with 7 bases identical to TRBD1. Germline V gene lookup returns CDR1 LNHNV and CDR2 YYDKDF (reference sequence). V was pared by 1 base and J by 4 bases, with 6 bases of the junction left unmatched. This CDR3 has 15 residues. For the CDR3, the DNA is TGTGCCACCAGCAGAGTGACAGGGAAGTTAGAGACCCAGTACTTC. This sequence encodes CATSRVTGKLETQYF.

The rearrangement joins TRBV11-2 to TRBJ2-5; D may be TRBD1 (5 bases). Germline lookup yields CDR1 SGHAT and CDR2 FQNNGV. Trimming cost V 0 bases and J 2 bases, with 10 bases left between them. The CDR3 loop spans 15 amino acids. The CDR3 DNA follows: TGTGCCAGCAGCTTAGATCTAGGGGCGCAAGAGACCCAGTACTTC. Translating it yields CASSLDLGAQETQYF.

As concerns this clonotype: A much larger clone sits a single nucleotide away, making a read error possible. This CDR3 fails to terminate in the conserved phenylalanine or tryptophan, so it likely reflects a read error. This chain connects TRBV12-3 or TRBV12-4 to TRBJ1-2; no clear D. V shed 0 bases and J shed 8 bases, with 10 bases lying between them. The CDR3 is 13 residues long. The CDR3 sequence is CASSLAAGGGYTL. CDR3 sequence (DNA): TGTGCCAGCAGTTTAGCGGCTGGAGGCGGCTACACCCTC.

The chain is built from TRBV2 and TRBJ1-5, with D uncertain. V gave up 1 base and J gave up 0 bases, with 7 bases separating them. The CDR3 spans 15 residues. CDR1 and CDR2 (germline): SNHLY, FYNNEI. Here the CDR3 DNA reads TGTGCCAGCAGTGAAGAGAGGGTTAGCAATCAGCCCCAGCATTTT. It yields the protein CASSEERVSNQPQHF.

This clonotype was seen at least ten times. The CDR3 here is CASSLWGAEAFF. The CDR3 region has the DNA TGTGCCAGCAGCCTATGGGGGGCTGAAGCTTTCTTT. The chain is built from TRBV7-2 and TRBJ1-1; possible D gene TRBD1, 5 bases. CDR3 length: 12 residues. Trimming cost V 5 bases and J 6 bases, with 10 bases left between them. Germline CDR1 and CDR2: SGHTA and FQGNSA.

The gene calls are TRBV19 and TRBJ1-2; no clear D. V dropped 8 bases and J dropped 4 bases, with 14 bases sitting between them. Per the germline V gene, CDR1 is LNHDA and CDR2 is SQIVND (reference sequence). CDR3 length: 13 residues. CDR3 loop: CASSAASFYGYTF. The CDR3 coding sequence is TGTGCCAGTTCGGCCGCCAGCTTCTATGGCTACACCTTC.

This clonotype was seen many times. The chain employs TRBV19 and TRBJ1-6, with D hard to call. The CDR3 runs 15 residues. Trimming stripped 2 bases from V and 6 bases from J, with 11 bases between. Germline assignment: CDR1 LNHDA and CDR2 SQIVND (reference sequence). CDR3 residues: CASSIRRVGNSPLHF. The CDR3 coding sequence is TGTGCCAGTAGTATAAGGCGTGTCGGTAATTCACCCCTCCACTTT.

The chain carries TRBV5-8 and TRBJ2-7; 8 bases are shared with TRBD2. Germline values: CDR1 SGHTS, CDR2 YDEGEE. Trimming at V came to 2 bases and at J to 3 bases, leaving 7 bases not matched to a gene. The CDR3 is 15 residues long. CDR3: CASSLGRRGGYEQYF. The CDR3 bases are TGTGCCAGCAGCTTAGGTAGACGGGGGGGCTACGAGCAGTACTTC.

The gene calls are TRBV5-1 and TRBJ2-3, with D possibly matching TRBD1 (5 bases). The V end lost 0 bases, the J end lost 0 bases, and 11 bases lay between the germline ends. CDR1 SGHRS and CDR2 YFSETQ come from the germline V gene. The CDR3 runs to 16 residues. DNA of the CDR3: TGCGCCAGCAGCTTGGCCACAGGACCTAGCACAGATACGCAGTATTTT. Translated: CASSLATGPSTDTQYF.

The chain is built from TRBV11-2 and TRBJ2-6, with 8 nucleotides matching TRBD1. CDR3 length equals 16 residues. Trimming cost V 6 bases and J 6 bases; bases outside gene matches: 10. The germline CDR1 and CDR2 sequences are SGHAT and FQNNGV. The CDR3 protein is CASRKDRDSEANVLTF. CDR3 nucleotide sequence: TGTGCCAGCAGAAAGGACAGGGACTCAGAGGCCAACGTCCTGACTTTC.

Notes on this clonotype: The conserved phenylalanine or tryptophan is not found at the CDR3 terminus, so this likely reflects a read error. The V gene is TRBV10-3, the J gene TRBJ2-7; possible D gene TRBD2, 6 bases. Germline V CDR1 and CDR2: ENHRY, SYGVKD. This CDR3 is 9 amino acids long. V lost 7 bases, J lost 9 bases, and 7 bases lay in between. CDR3 loop: CAITGGQYT. Here the CDR3 DNA reads TGTGCCATCACCGGGGGGCAGTACACC.